The T cell receptor beta chain described here comes from a study of shared clonotypes between healthy human individuals. Study results and limitations: Few donors limited the genetic and exposure-history diversity represented.

Note on this clone: Its antigen is currently unknown.

V was pared by 1 base and J by 6 bases, with 12 bases between. The CDR3 spans 14 residues. Germline CDR1 and CDR2: MDHEN and SYDVKM. The repertoire was sequenced with immunoSEQ multiplex PCR; TCRdb's copy has only in-frame clones and lacks some. The data hold approximately 470,000 clones, with approximately 80% observed a single time. This TCR was sampled from a woman aged 35 to 49 in good health. Some clones in this sample may be carry-over from other donors' samples. Sequencing was done on a sample of PBMCs. This chain joins TRBV28 and TRBJ1-1; no definite D call. The CDR3 reads CASSLLVAGAEAFF. DNA for the CDR3: TGTGCCAGCAGTTTATTGGTGGCAGGCGCTGAAGCTTTCTTT.